This T cell receptor beta chain appears in the sequencing data of a study of CD39 and CD103 CD8 tumor-infiltrating T cells. T lymphocytes were negatively selected, with EpCAM beads added for tumor-infiltrating lymphocytes. A note on this clone: As yet, its antigen is unknown.

Whole-study findings and limits: DP CD8 TILs appeared more oligoclonal than DN and SP CD8 TILs and blood memory CD8 T cells.

Here immunoSEQ multiplex PCR was the method, and the copy in TCRdb shows in-frame clones only, minus some. The sample has roughly 3,000 clones, roughly 80% seen once. Sequencing was performed on CD39- CD103- CD8+ T cells sorted from the tumor. Subset of the sample: CD103-CD39- double-negative CD45RA- CD8 T cells. This clonotype originated in a human donor with head and neck squamous cell carcinoma.

CDR3 residues: CASSEWSETNTEAFF. In DNA, the CDR3 is TGTGCCAGCAGTGAGTGGTCAGAAACGAACACTGAAGCTTTCTTT. The J gene is TRBJ1-1, the V gene TRBV2; D is unclear. Trimming left V 3 bases short and J 1 base short, with 12 bases between. Germline CDR1 SNHLY, CDR2 FYNNEI. The length of the CDR3 is 15 residues.